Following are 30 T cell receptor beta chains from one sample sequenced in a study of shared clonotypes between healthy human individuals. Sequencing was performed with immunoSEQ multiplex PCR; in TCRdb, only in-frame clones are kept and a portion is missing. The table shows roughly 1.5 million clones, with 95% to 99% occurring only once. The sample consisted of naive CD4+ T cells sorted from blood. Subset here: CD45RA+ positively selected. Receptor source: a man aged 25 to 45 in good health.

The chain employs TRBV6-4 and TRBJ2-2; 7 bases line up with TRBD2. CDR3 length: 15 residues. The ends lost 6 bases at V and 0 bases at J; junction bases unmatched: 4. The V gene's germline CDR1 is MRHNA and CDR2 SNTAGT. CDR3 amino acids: CASRLASTNTGELFF. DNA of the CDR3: TGTGCCAGCAGACTAGCGTCTACGAACACCGGGGAGCTGTTTTTT.

This CDR3 reads CASRPGPETEAFF. The DNA for the CDR3 is TGTGCCAGCAGACCTGGACCGGAAACTGAAGCTTTCTTT. V is TRBV5-4 and J is TRBJ1-1, with unresolved D. The CDR3 is 13 residues long. V lost 5 bases, J lost 5 bases, and 13 bases lay in between. Germline V gene sequence: CDR1 SGHNT, CDR2 YYREEE (reference sequence).

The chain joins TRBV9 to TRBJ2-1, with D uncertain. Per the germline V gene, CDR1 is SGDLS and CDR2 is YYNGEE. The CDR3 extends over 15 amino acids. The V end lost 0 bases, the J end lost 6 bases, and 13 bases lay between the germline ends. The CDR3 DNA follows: TGTGCCAGCAGCGTAGAGGATGCTTTCTCCAATGAGCAGTTCTTC. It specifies CASSVEDAFSNEQFF.

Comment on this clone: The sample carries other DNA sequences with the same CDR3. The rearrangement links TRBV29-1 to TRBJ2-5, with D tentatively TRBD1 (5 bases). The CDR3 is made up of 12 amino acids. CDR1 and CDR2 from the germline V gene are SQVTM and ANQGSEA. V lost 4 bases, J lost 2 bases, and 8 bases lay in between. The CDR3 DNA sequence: TGCAGCGTTGTAGGGGTTCAAGAGACCCAGTACTTC. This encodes CSVVGVQETQYF.

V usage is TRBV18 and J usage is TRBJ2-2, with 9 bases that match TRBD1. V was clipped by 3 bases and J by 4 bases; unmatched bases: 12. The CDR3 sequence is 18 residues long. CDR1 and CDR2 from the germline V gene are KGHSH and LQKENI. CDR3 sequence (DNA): TGTGCCAGCTCACCGGGACAGGGATATTCTGCCCTCACCGGGGAGCTGTTTTTT. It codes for CASSPGQGYSALTGELFF.

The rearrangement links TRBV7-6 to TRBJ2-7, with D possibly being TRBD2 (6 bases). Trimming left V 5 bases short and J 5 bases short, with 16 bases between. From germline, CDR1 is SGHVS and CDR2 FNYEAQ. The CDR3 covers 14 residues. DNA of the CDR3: TGTGCCAGCAGCCCTCGGGGAGGCATTAACGAGCAGTACTTC. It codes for CASSPRGGINEQYF.

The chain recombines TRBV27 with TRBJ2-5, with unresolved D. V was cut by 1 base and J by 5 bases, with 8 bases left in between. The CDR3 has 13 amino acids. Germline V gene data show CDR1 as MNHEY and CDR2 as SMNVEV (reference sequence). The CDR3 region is CASSLYDGETQYF. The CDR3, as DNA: TGTGCCAGCAGTTTATACGATGGGGAGACCCAGTACTTC.

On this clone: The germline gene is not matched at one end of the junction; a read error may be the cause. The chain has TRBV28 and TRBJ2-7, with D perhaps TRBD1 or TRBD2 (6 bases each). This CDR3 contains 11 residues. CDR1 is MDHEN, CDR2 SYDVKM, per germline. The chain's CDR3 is CAIQLLGGLDF. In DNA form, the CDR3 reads TGTGCCATCCAACTCTTAGGGGGGCTAGACTTC.

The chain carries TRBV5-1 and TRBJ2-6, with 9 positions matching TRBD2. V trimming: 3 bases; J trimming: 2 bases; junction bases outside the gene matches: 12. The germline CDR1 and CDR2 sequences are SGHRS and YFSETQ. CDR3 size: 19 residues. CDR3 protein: CASSSAHSGSEAGANVLTF. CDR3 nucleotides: TGCGCCAGCAGCTCTGCCCATAGCGGGAGTGAGGCTGGGGCCAACGTCCTGACTTTC.

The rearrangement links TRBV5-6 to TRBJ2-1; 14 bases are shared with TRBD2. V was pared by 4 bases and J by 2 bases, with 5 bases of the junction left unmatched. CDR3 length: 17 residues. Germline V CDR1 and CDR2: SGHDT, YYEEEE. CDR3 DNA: TGTGCCAGCAGCATCGGACTAGCGGGAGGTGCCTACAATGAGCAGTTCTTC. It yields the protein CASSIGLAGGAYNEQFF.

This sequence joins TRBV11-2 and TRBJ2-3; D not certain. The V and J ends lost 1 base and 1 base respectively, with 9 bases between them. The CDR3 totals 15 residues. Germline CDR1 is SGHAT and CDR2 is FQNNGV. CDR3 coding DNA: TGTGCCAGCAGCTTAGCCAGCTTCGGCACAGATACGCAGTATTTT. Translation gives CASSLASFGTDTQYF.

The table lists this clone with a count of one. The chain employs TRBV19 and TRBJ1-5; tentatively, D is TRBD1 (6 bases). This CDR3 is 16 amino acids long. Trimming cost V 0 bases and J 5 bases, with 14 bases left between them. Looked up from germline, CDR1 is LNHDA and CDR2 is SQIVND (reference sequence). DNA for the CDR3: TGTGCCAGTAGTATAGATGCCCAGGGGATGGATCAGCCCCAGCATTTT. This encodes CASSIDAQGMDQPQHF.

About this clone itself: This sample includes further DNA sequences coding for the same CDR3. CDR3 in amino acids: CASSVGTSGYNEQFF. The CDR3 region has the DNA TGTGCCAGCAGTGTCGGGACTAGCGGCTACAATGAGCAGTTCTTC. The chain carries TRBV9 and TRBJ2-1; TRBD2 aligns across 11 bases. J gave up 3 bases and V 5 bases, and 4 bases lay outside the gene matches. Germline CDR1 is SGDLS and CDR2 is YYNGEE. The CDR3 runs 15 residues.

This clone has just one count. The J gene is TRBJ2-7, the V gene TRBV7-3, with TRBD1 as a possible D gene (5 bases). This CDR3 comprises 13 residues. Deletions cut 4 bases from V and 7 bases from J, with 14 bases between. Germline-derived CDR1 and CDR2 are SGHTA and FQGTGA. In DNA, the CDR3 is TGTGCCAGCAGCTACGGACATGGAACAGAGCAGTACTTC. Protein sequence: CASSYGHGTEQYF.

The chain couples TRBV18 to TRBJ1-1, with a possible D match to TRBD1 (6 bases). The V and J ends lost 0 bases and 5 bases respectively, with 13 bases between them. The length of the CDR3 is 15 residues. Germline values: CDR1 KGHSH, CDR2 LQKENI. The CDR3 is CASSPPMGAWTEAFF. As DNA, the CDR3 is TGTGCCAGCTCACCACCAATGGGGGCTTGGACTGAAGCTTTCTTT.

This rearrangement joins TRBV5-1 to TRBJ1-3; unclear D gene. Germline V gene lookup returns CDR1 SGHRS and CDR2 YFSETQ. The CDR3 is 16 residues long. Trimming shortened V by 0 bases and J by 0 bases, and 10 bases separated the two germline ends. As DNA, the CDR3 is TGCGCCAGCAGCTTGGGTTCGGATAGCTCTGGAAACACCATATATTTT. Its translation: CASSLGSDSSGNTIYF.

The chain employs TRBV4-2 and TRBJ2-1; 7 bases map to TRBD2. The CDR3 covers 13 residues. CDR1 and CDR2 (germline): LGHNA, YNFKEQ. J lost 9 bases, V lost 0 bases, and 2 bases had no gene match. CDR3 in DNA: TGTGCCAGCAGCCAAGAACTAGCGAGTGAGCAGTTCTTC. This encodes CASSQELASEQFF.

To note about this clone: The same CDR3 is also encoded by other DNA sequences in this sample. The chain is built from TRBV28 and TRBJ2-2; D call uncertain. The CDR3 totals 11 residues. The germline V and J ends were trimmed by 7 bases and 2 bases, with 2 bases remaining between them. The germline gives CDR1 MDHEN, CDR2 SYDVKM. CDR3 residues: CASTNTGELFF. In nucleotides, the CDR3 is TGTGCCAGCACAAACACCGGGGAGCTGTTTTTT.

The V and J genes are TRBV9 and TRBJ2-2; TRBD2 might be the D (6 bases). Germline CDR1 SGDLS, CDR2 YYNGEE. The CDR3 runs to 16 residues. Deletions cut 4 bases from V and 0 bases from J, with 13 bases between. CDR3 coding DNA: TGTGCCAGCAGCTTCGGACTACGGGCGAACACCGGGGAGCTGTTTTTT. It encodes CASSFGLRANTGELFF.

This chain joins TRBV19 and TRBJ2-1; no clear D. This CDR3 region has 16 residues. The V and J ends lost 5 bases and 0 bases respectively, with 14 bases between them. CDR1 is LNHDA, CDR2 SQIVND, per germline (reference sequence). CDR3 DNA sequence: TGTGCCAGTAGTCAGGACGCGCGGAGCTCCTACAATGAGCAGTTCTTC. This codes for CASSQDARSSYNEQFF. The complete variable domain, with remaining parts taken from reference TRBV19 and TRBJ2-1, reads DGGITQSPKYLFRKEGQNVTLSCEQNLNHDAMYWYRQDPGQGLRLIYYSQIVNDFQKGDIAEGYSVSREKKESFPLTVTSAQKNPTAFYLCASSQDARSSYNEQFFGPGTRLTVL.

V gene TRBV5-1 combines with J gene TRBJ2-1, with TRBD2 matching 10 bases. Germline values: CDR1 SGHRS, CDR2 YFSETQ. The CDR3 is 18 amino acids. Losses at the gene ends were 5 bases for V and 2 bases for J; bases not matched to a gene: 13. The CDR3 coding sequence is TGCGCCAGCAGTTCGACACCCCTAGCGGGAGCCCCCTACAATGAGCAGTTCTTC. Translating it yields CASSSTPLAGAPYNEQFF.

DNA for the CDR3: TGTGCCAGCAGCGGCGCAGGTAGGAACACCGGGGAGCTGTTTTTT. It is translated as CASSGAGRNTGELFF. The rearrangement uses TRBV5-6 and TRBJ2-2, with D hard to call. The CDR3 is 15 amino acids. V was clipped by 4 bases and J by 1 base, with 11 bases between them. CDR1 SGHDT and CDR2 YYEEEE come from the germline V gene.

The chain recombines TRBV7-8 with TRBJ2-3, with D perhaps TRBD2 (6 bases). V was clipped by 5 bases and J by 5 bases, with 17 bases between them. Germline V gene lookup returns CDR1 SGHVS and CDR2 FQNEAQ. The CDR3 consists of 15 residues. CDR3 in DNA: TGTGCCAGCAGCCTACGTGGAGGGGAGGTAGATACGCAGTATTTT. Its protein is CASSLRGGEVDTQYF.

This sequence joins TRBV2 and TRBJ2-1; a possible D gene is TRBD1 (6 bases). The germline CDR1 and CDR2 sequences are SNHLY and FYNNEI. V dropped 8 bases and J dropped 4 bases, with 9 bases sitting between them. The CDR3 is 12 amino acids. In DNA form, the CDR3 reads TGTGCCAGCGGGACAAATTACAATGAGCAGTTCTTC. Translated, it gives CASGTNYNEQFF.

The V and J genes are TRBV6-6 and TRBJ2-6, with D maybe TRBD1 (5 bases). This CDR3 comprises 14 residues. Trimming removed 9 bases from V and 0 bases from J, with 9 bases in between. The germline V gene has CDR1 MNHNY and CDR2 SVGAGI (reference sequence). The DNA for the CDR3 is TGTGCCAGTCCCAGGGCCTCTGGGGCCAACGTCCTGACTTTC. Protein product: CASPRASGANVLTF.

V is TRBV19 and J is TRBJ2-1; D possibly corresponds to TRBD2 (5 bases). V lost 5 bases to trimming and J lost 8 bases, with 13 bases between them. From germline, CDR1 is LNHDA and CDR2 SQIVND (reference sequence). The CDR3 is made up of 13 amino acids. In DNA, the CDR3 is TGTGCCAGTAGTCTGTTAGAGGGCCATGAGCAGTTCTTC. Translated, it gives CASSLLEGHEQFF.

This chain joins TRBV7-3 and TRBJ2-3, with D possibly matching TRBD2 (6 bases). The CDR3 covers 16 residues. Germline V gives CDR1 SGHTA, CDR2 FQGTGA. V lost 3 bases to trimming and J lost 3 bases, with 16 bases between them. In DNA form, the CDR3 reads TGTGCCAGCAGCTTGGGAGGAGGCGCGAGAACAGATACGCAGTATTTT. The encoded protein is CASSLGGGARTDTQYF.

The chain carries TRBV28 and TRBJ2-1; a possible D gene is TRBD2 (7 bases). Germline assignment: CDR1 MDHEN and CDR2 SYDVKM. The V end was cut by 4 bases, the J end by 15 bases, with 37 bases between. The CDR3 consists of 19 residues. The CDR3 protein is CASSSLGALTSSGSARGFF. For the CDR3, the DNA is TGTGCCAGCAGTTCGTTGGGGGCCCTGACATCTAGCGGTTCTGCCCGCGGGTTCTTC.

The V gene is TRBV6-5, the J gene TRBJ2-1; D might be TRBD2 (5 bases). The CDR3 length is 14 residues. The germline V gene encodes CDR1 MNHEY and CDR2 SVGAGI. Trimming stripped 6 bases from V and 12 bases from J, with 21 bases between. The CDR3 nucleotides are TGTGCCAGCAGCCCCGACTCGTCCCCCCGGGGGCAGTTCTTC. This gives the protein CASSPDSSPRGQFF.

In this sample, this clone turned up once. CDR3 in amino acids: CASSHDSPYTDTQYF. CDR3 DNA: TGTGCCAGCAGCCACGACAGCCCCTACACAGATACGCAGTATTTT. The chain combines TRBV7-2 with TRBJ2-3; D possibly corresponds to TRBD1 (5 bases). V was cut by 5 bases and J by 2 bases, with 14 bases left in between. Germline V lookup: CDR1 SGHTA, CDR2 FQGNSA. The CDR3 runs 15 residues.